These 23 T cell receptor beta chains came from one sample sequenced in a study of T cell responses to AZD1222 COVID-19 vaccine. The repertoire was sequenced with immunoSEQ multiplex PCR; TCRdb's copy has only in-frame clones and lacks some. The data contain 140,000 or so clones, around 89% of them seen just once; the ten biggest clones take up about 4.8%. The starting material was peripheral blood, obtained on day 0 of AZD1222 vaccination. The receptors were sampled from an adult in good health.

The chain has TRBV7-9 and TRBJ2-2, with 13 bases matching TRBD2. The CDR3 totals 18 residues. The V and J ends lost 5 bases and 0 bases, in that order; junction bases with no gene match: 6. Looked up from germline, CDR1 is SEHNR and CDR2 is FQNEAQ (reference sequence). Here the CDR3 reads CASSPRTSGGANTGELFF. In nucleotides, the CDR3 is TGTGCCAGCAGCCCTCGGACTAGCGGGGGCGCGAACACCGGGGAGCTGTTTTTT.

The rearrangement uses TRBV28 and TRBJ2-1; TRBD2 might be the D (6 bases). The V end lost 3 bases, the J end lost 0 bases, and 9 bases lay between the germline ends. CDR1 and CDR2 from the germline V gene are MDHEN and SYDVKM. The CDR3 extends over 15 amino acids. CDR3 coding DNA: TGTGCCAGCAGTTTTCGGGAGAGCTCCTACAATGAGCAGTTCTTC. This translates into CASSFRESSYNEQFF.

This clone has only one observation. In nucleotides, the CDR3 is TGTGCCAGCAGGCGACTAGCGGGAGGCTTGTACGAGCAGTACTTC. Translated: CASRRLAGGLYEQYF. V and J are TRBV28 and TRBJ2-7; 13 bases map to TRBD2. The J segment lost 4 bases and the V segment lost 6 bases, leaving 6 bases of the junction unmatched. Germline CDR1 reads MDHEN; CDR2 reads SYDVKM. The CDR3 is 15 residues long.

In this sample, this clone turned up a few times. The rearrangement links TRBV29-1 to TRBJ2-7; 7 bases are a match to TRBD2. Germline-derived CDR1 and CDR2 are SQVTM and ANQGSEA. This CDR3 spans 16 amino acids. The J segment lost 4 bases and the V segment lost 8 bases, leaving 20 bases of the junction unmatched. The chain's CDR3 is CSTREGRGMSGYEQYF. CDR3 DNA: TGCAGCACTAGGGAAGGGAGGGGTATGTCTGGGTACGAGCAGTACTTC.

There are a few counts of this clone. This chain joins TRBV18 and TRBJ2-5, with a tentative D call TRBD2 (5 bases). In germline, CDR1 is KGHSH, CDR2 LQKENI. This CDR3 contains 13 residues. Trimming took 3 bases from V and 5 from J, leaving 10 bases between them. CDR3 amino acids: CASSPRRGETQYF. The CDR3 nucleotides are TGTGCCAGCTCACCGCGCCGCGGGGAGACCCAGTACTTC.

V and J are TRBV19 and TRBJ1-1; D gene uncertain. The V end was cut by 5 bases, the J end by 0 bases, with 7 bases between. There are 13 residues in the CDR3. Germline CDR1 and CDR2: LNHDA and SQIVND (reference sequence). CDR3 DNA: TGTGCCAGTAGTGTCGGAATGAACACTGAAGCTTTCTTT. Residues: CASSVGMNTEAFF.

This chain's CDR3 is CASSMFRDLYSNQPQHF. DNA of the CDR3: TGTGCCAGTAGTATGTTCCGGGACCTTTATAGCAATCAGCCCCAGCATTTT. The genes are TRBV19 and TRBJ1-5; D possibly corresponds to TRBD1 (5 bases). Germline V gene lookup returns CDR1 LNHDA and CDR2 SQIVND (reference sequence). The CDR3 consists of 17 residues. V lost 3 bases, J lost 0 bases, and 15 bases lay in between. The full variable domain, with the rest looked up from reference TRBV19 and TRBJ1-5, is DGGITQSPKYLFRKEGQNVTLSCEQNLNHDAMYWYRQDPGQGLRLIYYSQIVNDFQKGDIAEGYSVSREKKESFPLTVTSAQKNPTAFYLCASSMFRDLYSNQPQHFGDGTRLSIL.

The chain recombines TRBV7-3 with TRBJ1-6; a possible D gene is TRBD1 (5 bases). Germline V lookup: CDR1 SGHTA, CDR2 FQGTGA. V was pared by 6 bases and J by 6 bases, with 12 bases between. CDR3 length: 14 residues. The CDR3 sequence is CASSSGLVNSPLHF. CDR3 DNA: TGTGCCAGCAGTTCGGGACTTGTTAATTCACCCCTCCACTTT.

The chain uses TRBV15 and TRBJ1-1; D unclear. The CDR3 runs to 14 residues. CDR1 is LNHNV and CDR2 is YYDKDF in the germline V gene (reference sequence). V dropped 0 bases and J dropped 6 bases, with 11 bases sitting between them. CDR3 amino acids: CATSRDSKSSEAFF. Written as DNA, the CDR3 is TGTGCCACCAGCAGAGATAGCAAGAGCTCTGAAGCTTTCTTT.

This clone has only a few counts. The CDR3 DNA follows: TGCGCCAGCAGCCCAGACCGACAGGGGGCCTCCGGGGAGCTGTTTTTT. Encoded protein: CASSPDRQGASGELFF. The chain is built from TRBV5-1 and TRBJ2-2, with TRBD1 matching over 10 bases. V was pared by 4 bases and J by 6 bases, with 9 bases of the junction left unmatched. CDR1 is SGHRS, CDR2 YFSETQ, per germline. This CDR3 is 16 amino acids long.

Comment on this clone: The same CDR3 also results from other DNA sequences found in this sample. The chain is built from TRBV12-3 or TRBV12-4 and TRBJ2-7; unclear D gene. The germline V and J ends were trimmed by 1 base and 4 bases, with 2 bases remaining between them. The CDR3 is 11 amino acids. The CDR3 spells CASSLGYEQYF. The CDR3 DNA follows: TGTGCCAGCAGTTTAGGTTACGAGCAGTACTTC.

The CDR3 protein is CASSEIGGGNEQFF. The CDR3 nucleotides read TGTGCCAGCAGTGAAATAGGGGGCGGAAATGAGCAGTTCTTC. J is TRBJ2-1 and V is TRBV6-4; 7 nucleotides align to TRBD1. The germline gives CDR1 MRHNA, CDR2 SNTAGT. CDR3 length: 14 amino acids. After removal of 3 bases from V and 7 bases from J, the junction contained 6 bases not matched to a gene.

This chain connects TRBV6-1 to TRBJ2-1; the match to TRBD1 covers 7 bases. The length of the CDR3 is 16 residues. The trim removed 2 bases at V and 3 bases at J, leaving 7 bases unmatched. Germline CDR1 reads MNHNS; CDR2 reads SASEGT. CDR3 sequence (DNA): TGTGCCAGCAGTGAATACGAGACAGGGAACTACAATGAGCAGTTCTTC. The encoded protein is CASSEYETGNYNEQFF.

V and J are TRBV6-5 and TRBJ1-1, with D unresolved. In germline, CDR1 is MNHEY, CDR2 SVGAGI. The germline V and J ends were trimmed by 6 bases and 2 bases, with 10 bases remaining between them. CDR3 length equals 13 residues. This CDR3 reads CASRKTKNTEAFF. In DNA, the CDR3 is TGTGCCAGCAGGAAGACGAAAAACACTGAAGCTTTCTTT.

The chain recombines TRBV13 with TRBJ1-2, with TRBD1 identical over 7 bases. V gave up 3 bases and J gave up 6 bases; unmatched junction bases: 13. CDR3 length equals 16 residues. From germline, CDR1 is PRHDT and CDR2 FYEKMQ (reference sequence). The CDR3 loop is CASSFVSAAGGDGYTF. In DNA, the CDR3 is TGTGCCAGCAGCTTCGTTTCGGCCGCAGGGGGGGATGGCTACACCTTC.

The CDR3 bases are TGTGCCGGGGGGGACTATCCCTACGAGCAGTACTTC. Residues: CAGGDYPYEQYF. The chain combines TRBV19 with TRBJ2-7; 7 bases align to TRBD2. This CDR3 has 12 residues. Trimming at V came to 11 bases and at J to 2 bases, leaving 6 bases not matched to a gene. In germline, CDR1 is LNHDA, CDR2 SQIVND (reference sequence).

The chain recombines TRBV27 with TRBJ1-2; 11 bases match TRBD1. Germline CDR1 reads MNHEY; CDR2 reads SMNVEV (reference sequence). CDR3 length equals 15 residues. The junction had 8 bases not matched to a gene; V was cut back by 7 bases and J by 4 bases. The CDR3, as DNA: TGTGCCAGCAAGTCCCACGGGACAGGGGGCTATGGCTACACCTTC. It is translated as CASKSHGTGGYGYTF.

This clone is a singleton in its sample. The rearrangement uses TRBV11-2 and TRBJ2-5; no reliable D call. CDR3 length: 12 residues. Germline CDR1 and CDR2: SGHAT and FQNNGV. Deletions cut 0 bases from V and 5 bases from J, with 4 bases between. CDR3 nucleotide sequence: TGTGCCAGCAGCTTAGAAAAGGAGACCCAGTACTTC. It yields the protein CASSLEKETQYF.

The chain carries TRBV10-3 and TRBJ2-7; 8 bases are shared with TRBD2. Germline V gene sequence: CDR1 ENHRY, CDR2 SYGVKD. The CDR3 runs to 15 residues. V gave up 4 bases and J gave up 1 base; unmatched junction bases: 6. Here the CDR3 DNA reads TGTGCCATCAGTGTCGGCGGGGGGCCATCCTACGAGCAGTACTTC. It is translated as CAISVGGGPSYEQYF.

The V gene is TRBV6-5, the J gene TRBJ1-4; possibly TRBD1 for D (6 bases). Germline V gene sequence: CDR1 MNHEY, CDR2 SVGAGI. The ends were cut back, 6 bases at V and 4 bases at J, with 9 bases in the middle. CDR3 size: 13 residues. As DNA, the CDR3 is TGTGCCAGCAGACGGGGGCGTAATGAAAAACTGTTTTTT. Translating it yields CASRRGRNEKLFF.

The J gene is TRBJ1-1, the V gene TRBV3-1 (or the pseudogene TRBV3-2); no reliable D call. The germline gives CDR1 LGHDT, CDR2 YNNKEL (reference sequence). V was shortened by 2 bases and J by 2 bases, with 12 bases between the two germline ends. The CDR3 runs 15 residues. The CDR3 reads CASSQLFTGNTEAFF. CDR3 nucleotide sequence: TGTGCCAGCAGCCAACTTTTCACGGGTAACACTGAAGCTTTCTTT.

The J gene is TRBJ2-7, the V gene TRBV10-3; TRBD2 matches 9 bases. Trimming removed 6 bases from V and 1 base from J; junction bases left unmatched: 4. CDR1 and CDR2 from the germline V gene are ENHRY and SYGVKD. The CDR3 has 14 residues. The CDR3 DNA follows: TGTGCCATCAGGGCAAGCGGGAGGTCCTACGAGCAGTACTTC. Residues: CAIRASGRSYEQYF.

The chain is built from TRBV27 and TRBJ1-5; D is unclear. The CDR3 covers 15 residues. V was cut by 5 bases and J by 4 bases, with 15 bases left in between. CDR1 is MNHEY and CDR2 is SMNVEV in the germline V gene (reference sequence). The CDR3 nucleotides read TGTGCCAGCAGTCCAAACCCGGCTAGTAATCAGCCCCAGCATTTT. It translates to CASSPNPASNQPQHF.